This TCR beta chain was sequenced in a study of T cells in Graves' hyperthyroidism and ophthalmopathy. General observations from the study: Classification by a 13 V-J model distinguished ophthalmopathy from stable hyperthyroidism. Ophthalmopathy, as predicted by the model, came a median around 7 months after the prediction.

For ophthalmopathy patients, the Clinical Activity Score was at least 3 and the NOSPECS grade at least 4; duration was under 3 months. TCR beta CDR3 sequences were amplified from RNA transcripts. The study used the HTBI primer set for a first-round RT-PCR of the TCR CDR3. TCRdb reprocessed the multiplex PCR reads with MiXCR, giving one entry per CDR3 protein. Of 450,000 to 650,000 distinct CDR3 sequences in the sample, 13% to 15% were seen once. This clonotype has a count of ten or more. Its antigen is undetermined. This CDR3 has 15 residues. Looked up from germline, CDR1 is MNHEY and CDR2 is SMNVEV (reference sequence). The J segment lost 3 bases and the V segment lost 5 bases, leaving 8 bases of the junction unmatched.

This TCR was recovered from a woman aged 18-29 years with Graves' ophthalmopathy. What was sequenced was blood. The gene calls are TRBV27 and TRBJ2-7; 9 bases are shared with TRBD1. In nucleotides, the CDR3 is TGTGCCAGCAGTCCACAGGGGGCGTTCAGCTACGAGCAGTACTTC. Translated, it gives CASSPQGAFSYEQYF.